Sample share makes the clone carrying this T cell receptor beta chain medium-sized (0.01 to 0.1%). Its antigen is currently unknown. Using its own MiXCR run on the 5' RACE reads, TCRdb lists one record per CDR3 protein. The table records about 88,000 distinct CDR3 sequences, about 3.8% of them present only once. This sample is drawn from a study of neurological immune-mediated disorders. V dropped 6 bases and J dropped 1 base, with 15 bases sitting between them. CDR1 and CDR2 from the germline V gene are MNHEY and SMNVEV (reference sequence). The CDR3 runs 16 residues. Broader study findings: Private repertoires in all groups were suggested by the finding that expanded clones across subjects shared no CDR3 amino acid sequences.

The chain carries TRBV27 and TRBJ1-4; D is perhaps TRBD1 (5 bases). The specimen was PBMCs. The receptor was derived from a woman aged 18-29 years with multiple sclerosis. The CDR3 sequence: CASSPWQGLTNEKLFF. The CDR3 DNA reads TGTGCCAGCAGCCCCTGGCAGGGCCTAACTAATGAAAAACTGTTTTTT.